This entry is about one TCR beta chain. Germline CDR1 reads MNHEY; CDR2 reads SVGAGI. CDR3 length: 16 residues. V shed 4 bases and J 5 bases; nucleotides not matched to a gene: 11. This entry belongs to a study of blood T cell repertoires in COVID-19. TCRdb's table, derived via immunoSEQ multiplex PCR, lists solely in-frame clones and lacks some. The data hold approximately 200,000 clones, with approximately 81% observed a single time. This receptor was taken from an older person with COVID-19, enrolled during active disease. The chain has TRBV6-5 and TRBJ2-7, with 10 bases identical to TRBD1. Sequenced material: peripheral blood. CDR3 loop: CASSLRGTGVFDEQYF. The CDR3 nucleotides read TGTGCCAGCAGTTTACGTGGGACAGGGGTATTTGACGAGCAGTACTTC.